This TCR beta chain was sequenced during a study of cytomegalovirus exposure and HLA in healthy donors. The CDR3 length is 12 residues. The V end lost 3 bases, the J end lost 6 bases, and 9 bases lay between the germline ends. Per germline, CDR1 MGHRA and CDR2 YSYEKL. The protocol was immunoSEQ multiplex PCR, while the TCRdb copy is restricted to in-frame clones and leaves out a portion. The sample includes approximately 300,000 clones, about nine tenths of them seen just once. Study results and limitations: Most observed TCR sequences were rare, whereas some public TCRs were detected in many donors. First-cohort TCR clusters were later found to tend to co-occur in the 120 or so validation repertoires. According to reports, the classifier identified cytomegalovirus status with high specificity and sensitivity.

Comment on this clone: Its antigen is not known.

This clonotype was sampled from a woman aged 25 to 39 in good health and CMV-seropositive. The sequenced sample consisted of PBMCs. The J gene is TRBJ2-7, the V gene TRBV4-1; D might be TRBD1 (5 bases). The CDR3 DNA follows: TGCGCCAGCAGCCAGCACCAGGGCGAGCAGTACTTC. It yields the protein CASSQHQGEQYF.